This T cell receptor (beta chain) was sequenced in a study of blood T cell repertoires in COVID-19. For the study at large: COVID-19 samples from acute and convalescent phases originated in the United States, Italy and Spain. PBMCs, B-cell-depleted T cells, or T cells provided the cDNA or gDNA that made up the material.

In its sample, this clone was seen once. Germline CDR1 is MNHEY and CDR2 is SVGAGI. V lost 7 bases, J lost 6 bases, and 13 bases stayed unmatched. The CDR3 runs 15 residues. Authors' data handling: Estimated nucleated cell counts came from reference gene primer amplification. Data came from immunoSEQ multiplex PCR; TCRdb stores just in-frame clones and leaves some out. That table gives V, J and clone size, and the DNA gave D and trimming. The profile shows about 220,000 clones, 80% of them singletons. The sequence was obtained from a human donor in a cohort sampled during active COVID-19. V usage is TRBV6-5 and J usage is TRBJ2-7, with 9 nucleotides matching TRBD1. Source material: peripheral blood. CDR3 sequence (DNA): TGTGCCAGCACTCAAAGTATCGGACAGGGGCCCGAGCAGTACTTC. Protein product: CASTQSIGQGPEQYF.